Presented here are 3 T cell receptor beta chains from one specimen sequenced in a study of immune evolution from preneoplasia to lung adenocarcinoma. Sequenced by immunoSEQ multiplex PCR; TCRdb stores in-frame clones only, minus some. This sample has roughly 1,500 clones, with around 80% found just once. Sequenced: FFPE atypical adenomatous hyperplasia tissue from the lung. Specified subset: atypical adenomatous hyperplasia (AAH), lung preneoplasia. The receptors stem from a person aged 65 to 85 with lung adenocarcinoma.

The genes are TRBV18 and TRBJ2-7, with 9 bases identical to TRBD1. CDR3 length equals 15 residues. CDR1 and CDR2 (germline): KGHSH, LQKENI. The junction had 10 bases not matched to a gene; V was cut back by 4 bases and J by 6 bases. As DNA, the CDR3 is TGTGCCAGCTCACGGCCGGGACAGGGAATTGTCGAGCAGTACTTC. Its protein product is CASSRPGQGIVEQYF.

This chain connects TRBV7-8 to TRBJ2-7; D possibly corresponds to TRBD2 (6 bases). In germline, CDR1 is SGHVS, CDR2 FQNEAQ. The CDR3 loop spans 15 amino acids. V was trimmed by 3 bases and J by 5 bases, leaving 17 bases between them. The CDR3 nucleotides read TGTGCCAGCAGCTTCAACCAGGGACTGGGCGACGAGCAGTACTTC. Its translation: CASSFNQGLGDEQYF. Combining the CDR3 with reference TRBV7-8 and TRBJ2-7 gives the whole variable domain GAGVSQSPRYKVAKRGQDVALRCDPISGHVSLFWYQQALGQGPEFLTYFQNEAQLDKSGLPSDRFFAERPEGSVSTLKIQRTQQEDSAVYLCASSFNQGLGDEQYFGPGTRLTVT.

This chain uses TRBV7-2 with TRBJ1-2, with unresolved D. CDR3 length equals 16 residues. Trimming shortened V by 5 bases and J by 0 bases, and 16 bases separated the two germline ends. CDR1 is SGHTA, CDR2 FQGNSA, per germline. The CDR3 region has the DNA TGTGCCAGCAGCCCGGGGTCCGATACTGCTAACTATGGCTACACCTTC. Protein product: CASSPGSDTANYGYTF.